This entry lists 4 T cell receptor beta chains sequenced from one sample in a study of long-term antiretroviral therapy in people with HIV. They ran version v3.0 of the immunoSEQ assay at survey level. Profiling relied on immunoSEQ multiplex PCR, and the TCRdb table lists in-frame clones only, not all of them. The sample carries about 21,000 clones, less than 90% recorded once. This sample comprised unsorted PBMCs, obtained 1.9 years after starting antiretroviral therapy. The receptors shown here come from a woman in her forties or fifties with HIV.

The V call is TRBV29-1, the J call TRBJ1-2; D is uncertain. This CDR3 is 13 amino acids long. Germline lookup yields CDR1 SQVTM and CDR2 ANQGSEA. Trimming took 7 bases from V and 4 from J, leaving 16 bases between them. As DNA, the CDR3 is TGCAGCGATACGGGCGGTGTGGGCTATGGCTACACCTTC. Amino acids: CSDTGGVGYGYTF.

The CDR3 sequence: CASSETISGGAYNEQFF. CDR3 nucleotide sequence: TGTGCCAGCAGTGAAACTATTAGCGGGGGGGCCTACAATGAGCAGTTCTTC. The J gene is TRBJ2-1, the V gene TRBV2; TRBD2 matches 11 bases. Germline loops: CDR1 SNHLY, CDR2 FYNNEI. Trimming at V came to 2 bases and at J to 2 bases, leaving 5 bases not matched to a gene. The CDR3 sequence is 17 residues long.

The chain combines TRBV20-1 with TRBJ2-5; D is uncertain. The V gene's germline CDR1 is DFQATT and CDR2 SNEGSKA (reference sequence). V was pared by 4 bases and J by 3 bases, with 3 bases between. The length of the CDR3 is 10 residues. The CDR3 reads CSAIKETQYF. The CDR3 coding sequence is TGCAGTGCTATAAAAGAGACCCAGTACTTC.

The genes are TRBV7-2 and TRBJ2-3; D is ambiguous. Trimming shortened V by 1 base and J by 7 bases, and 12 bases separated the two germline ends. Germline V CDR1 and CDR2: SGHTA, FQGNSA. The length of the CDR3 is 14 residues. As DNA, the CDR3 is TGTGCCAGCAGCTTAGTAGGCCCTTCTAATACGCAGTATTTT. As protein: CASSLVGPSNTQYF. The whole variable domain, remainder taken from reference TRBV7-2 and TRBJ2-3, is GAGVSQSPSNKVTEKGKDVELRCDPISGHTALYWYRQSLGQGLEFLIYFQGNSAPDKSGLPSDRFSAERTGGSVSTLTIQRTQQEDSAVYLCASSLVGPSNTQYFGPGTRLTVL.